The 6 T cell receptor beta chains presented below share a single source sample, sequenced in a study of blood T cell repertoires in COVID-19. Libraries were prepared by immunoSEQ multiplex PCR; TCRdb keeps only in-frame clonotypes and omits some of them. The data contain approximately 300,000 clones, over 75% of them singletons. Sequences were obtained from PBMCs or T cells enriched from blood (not recorded which). The origin of the receptors is a woman aged 18-29 years who had recovered from COVID-19.

This rearrangement joins TRBV12-3 or TRBV12-4 to TRBJ2-7; maybe TRBD2 (5 bases). Trimming pared 6 bases from V and 7 bases from J, leaving 13 bases between. This CDR3 has 12 residues. The CDR3 sequence is CASSRDSWEQYF. As DNA, the CDR3 is TGTGCCAGCAGCCGGGATTCATGGGAGCAGTACTTC.

As concerns this clone: The sample has other DNA sequences that encode this CDR3 too. The V gene is TRBV12-3 or TRBV12-4, the J gene TRBJ1-1; no clear D gene. This CDR3 contains 13 residues. V was shortened by 1 base and J by 5 bases, with 8 bases between the two germline ends. Here the CDR3 reads CASSLGEATEAFF. The CDR3 bases are TGTGCCAGCAGTTTAGGGGAGGCGACTGAAGCTTTCTTT.

The chain joins TRBV5-1 to TRBJ1-3; D is possibly TRBD1 (6 bases). The CDR3 has 13 residues. Trimming removed 5 bases at V and 2 bases at J, with 8 bases between. CDR1 and CDR2 from the germline V gene are SGHRS and YFSETQ. The CDR3 spells CASRGAAGNTIYF. Written as DNA, the CDR3 is TGCGCCAGCAGGGGGGCGGCTGGAAACACCATATATTTT.

This sequence joins TRBV2 and TRBJ1-5; D unresolved. The V and J ends lost 8 bases and 8 bases respectively, with 16 bases between them. Germline V gives CDR1 SNHLY, CDR2 FYNNEI. The CDR3 is 13 residues long. The CDR3 region has the DNA TGTGCCAGCGCACGGGGAGCTGAGAAGCCCCAGCATTTT. Translating gives CASARGAEKPQHF.

The chain is built from TRBV7-9 and TRBJ2-7; 7 bases line up with TRBD1. Germline CDR1 reads SEHNR; CDR2 reads FQNEAQ (reference sequence). The CDR3 has 14 residues. V was clipped by 3 bases and J by 1 base; unmatched bases: 3. The CDR3 loop is CASSFKQGSYEQYF. The CDR3 nucleotides are TGTGCCAGCAGCTTCAAACAGGGGTCCTACGAGCAGTACTTC.

V usage is TRBV2 and J usage is TRBJ2-5; D might be TRBD1 (6 bases). CDR1 SNHLY and CDR2 FYNNEI come from the germline V gene. V was cut by 4 bases and J by 5 bases, with 14 bases left in between. The CDR3 has 14 residues. The CDR3 region has the DNA TGTGCCAGCAGTGCAGGGGTGTTAGCTGAGACCCAGTACTTC. Residues: CASSAGVLAETQYF.